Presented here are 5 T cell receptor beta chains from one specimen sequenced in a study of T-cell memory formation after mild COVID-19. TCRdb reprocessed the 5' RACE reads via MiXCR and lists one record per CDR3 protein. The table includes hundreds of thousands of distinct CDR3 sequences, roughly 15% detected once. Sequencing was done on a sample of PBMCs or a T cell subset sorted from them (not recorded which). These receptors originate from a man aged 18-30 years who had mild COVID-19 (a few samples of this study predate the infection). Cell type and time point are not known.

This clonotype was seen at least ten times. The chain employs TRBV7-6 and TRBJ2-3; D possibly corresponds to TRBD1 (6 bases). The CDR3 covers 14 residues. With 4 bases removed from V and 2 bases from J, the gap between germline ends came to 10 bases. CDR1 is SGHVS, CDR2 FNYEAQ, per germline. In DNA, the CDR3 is TGTGCCAGCAGCTCCCTGGGGGCCACAGATACGCAGTATTTT. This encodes CASSSLGATDTQYF.

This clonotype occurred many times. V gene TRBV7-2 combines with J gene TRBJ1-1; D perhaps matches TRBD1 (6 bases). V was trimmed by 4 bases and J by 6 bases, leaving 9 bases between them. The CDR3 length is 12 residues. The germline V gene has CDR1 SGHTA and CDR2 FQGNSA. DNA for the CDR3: TGTGCCAGCAGCTGGGACACGTCTGAAGCTTTCTTT. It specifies CASSWDTSEAFF.

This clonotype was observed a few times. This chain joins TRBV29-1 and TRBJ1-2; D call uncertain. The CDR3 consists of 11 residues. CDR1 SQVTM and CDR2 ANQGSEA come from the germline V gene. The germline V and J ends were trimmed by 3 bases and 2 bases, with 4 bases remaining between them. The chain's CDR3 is CSVEVNYGYTF. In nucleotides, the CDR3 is TGCAGCGTTGAGGTCAACTATGGCTACACCTTC.

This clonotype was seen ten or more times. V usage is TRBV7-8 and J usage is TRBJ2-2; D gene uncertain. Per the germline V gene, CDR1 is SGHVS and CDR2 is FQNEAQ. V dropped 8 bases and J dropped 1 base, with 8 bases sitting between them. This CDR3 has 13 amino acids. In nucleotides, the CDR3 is TGTGCCAGCGGCAACAGGAACACCGGGGAGCTGTTTTTT. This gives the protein CASGNRNTGELFF.

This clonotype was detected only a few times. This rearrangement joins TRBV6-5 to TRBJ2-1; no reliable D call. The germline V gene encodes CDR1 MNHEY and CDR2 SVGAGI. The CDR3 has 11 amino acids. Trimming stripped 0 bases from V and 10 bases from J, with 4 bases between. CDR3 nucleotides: TGTGCCAGCAGTTACTCTGGGGAGCAGTTCTTC. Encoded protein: CASSYSGEQFF.